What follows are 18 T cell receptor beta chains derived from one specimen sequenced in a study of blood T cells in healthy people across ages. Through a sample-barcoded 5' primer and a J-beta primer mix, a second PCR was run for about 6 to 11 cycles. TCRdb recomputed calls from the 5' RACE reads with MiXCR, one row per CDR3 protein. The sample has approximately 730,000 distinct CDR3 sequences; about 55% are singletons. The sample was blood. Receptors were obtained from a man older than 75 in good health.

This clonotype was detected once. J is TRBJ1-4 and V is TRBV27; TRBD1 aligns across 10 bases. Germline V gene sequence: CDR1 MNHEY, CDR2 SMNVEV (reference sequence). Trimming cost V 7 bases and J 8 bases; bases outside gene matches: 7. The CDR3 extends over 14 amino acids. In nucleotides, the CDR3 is TGTGCCAGCACCAAGACAGGGGGCAGAGAAAAACTGTTTTTT. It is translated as CASTKTGGREKLFF.

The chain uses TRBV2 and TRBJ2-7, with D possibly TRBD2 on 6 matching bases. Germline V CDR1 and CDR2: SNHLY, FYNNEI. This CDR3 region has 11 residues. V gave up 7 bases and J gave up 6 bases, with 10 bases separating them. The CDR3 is CASTSGGEQYF. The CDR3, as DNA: TGTGCCAGCACCTCCGGGGGCGAGCAGTACTTC.

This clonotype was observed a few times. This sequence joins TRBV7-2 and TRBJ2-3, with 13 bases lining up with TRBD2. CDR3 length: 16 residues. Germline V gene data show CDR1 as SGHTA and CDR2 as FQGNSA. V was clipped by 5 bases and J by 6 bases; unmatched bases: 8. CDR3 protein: CASSTGLAGETDTQYF. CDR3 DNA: TGTGCCAGCAGCACCGGACTAGCGGGAGAGACGGATACGCAGTATTTT. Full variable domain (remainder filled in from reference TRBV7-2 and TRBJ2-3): GAGVSQSPSNKVTEKGKDVELRCDPISGHTALYWYRQSLGQGLEFLIYFQGNSAPDKSGLPSDRFSAERTGGSVSTLTIQRTQQEDSAVYLCASSTGLAGETDTQYFGPGTRLTVL.

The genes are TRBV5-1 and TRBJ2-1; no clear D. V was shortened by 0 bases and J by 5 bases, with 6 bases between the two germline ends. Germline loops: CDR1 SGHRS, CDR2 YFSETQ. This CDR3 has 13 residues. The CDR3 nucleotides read TGCGCCAGCAGCTTGGAAAGAAACAATGAGCAGTTCTTC. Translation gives CASSLERNNEQFF.

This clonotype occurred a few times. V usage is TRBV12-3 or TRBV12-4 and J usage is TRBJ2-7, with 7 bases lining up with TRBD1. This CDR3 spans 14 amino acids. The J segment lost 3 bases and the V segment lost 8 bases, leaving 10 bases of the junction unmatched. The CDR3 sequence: CASGPGQPIYEQYF. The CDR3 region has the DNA TGTGCCAGCGGACCGGGACAGCCCATCTACGAGCAGTACTTC.

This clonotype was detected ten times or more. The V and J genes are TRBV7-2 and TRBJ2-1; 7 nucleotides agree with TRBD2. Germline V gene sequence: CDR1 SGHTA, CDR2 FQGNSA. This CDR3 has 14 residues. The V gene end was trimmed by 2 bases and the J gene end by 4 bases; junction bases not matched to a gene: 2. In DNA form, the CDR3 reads TGTGCCAGCAGCTTATCCGGGGGGTACAATGAGCAGTTCTTC. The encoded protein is CASSLSGGYNEQFF.

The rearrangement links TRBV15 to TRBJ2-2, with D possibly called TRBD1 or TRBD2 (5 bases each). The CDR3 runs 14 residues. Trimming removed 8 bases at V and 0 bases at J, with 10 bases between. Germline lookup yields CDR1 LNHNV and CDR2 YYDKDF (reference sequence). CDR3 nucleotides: TGTGCCACCCCAGGGACGGCGAACACCGGGGAGCTGTTTTTT. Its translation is CATPGTANTGELFF.

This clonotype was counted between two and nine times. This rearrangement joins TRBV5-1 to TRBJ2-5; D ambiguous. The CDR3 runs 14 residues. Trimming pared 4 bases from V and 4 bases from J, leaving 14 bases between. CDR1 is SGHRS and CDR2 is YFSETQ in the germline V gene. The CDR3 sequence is CASSPLKVGETQYF. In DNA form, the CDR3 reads TGCGCCAGCAGCCCCCTAAAAGTTGGAGAGACCCAGTACTTC.

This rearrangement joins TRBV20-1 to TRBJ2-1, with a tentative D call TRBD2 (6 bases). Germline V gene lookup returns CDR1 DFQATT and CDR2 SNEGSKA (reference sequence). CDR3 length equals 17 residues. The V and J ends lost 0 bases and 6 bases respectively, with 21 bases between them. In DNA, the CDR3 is TGCAGTGCTAGAGATGCTTGGCTAGCGAGAGGCACCAATGAGCAGTTCTTC. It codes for CSARDAWLARGTNEQFF.

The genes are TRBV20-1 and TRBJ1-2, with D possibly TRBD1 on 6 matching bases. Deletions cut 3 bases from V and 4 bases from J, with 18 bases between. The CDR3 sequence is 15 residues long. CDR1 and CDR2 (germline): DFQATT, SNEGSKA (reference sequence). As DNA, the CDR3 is TGCAGTGCTAGGGATCCGGGGGGCGCGGGCTATGGCTACACCTTC. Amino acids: CSARDPGGAGYGYTF.

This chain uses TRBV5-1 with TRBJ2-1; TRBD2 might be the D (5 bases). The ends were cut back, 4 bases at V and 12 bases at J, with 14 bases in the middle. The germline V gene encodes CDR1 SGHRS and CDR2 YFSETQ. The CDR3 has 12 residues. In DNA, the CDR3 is TGCGCCAGCAGCAAGGACTTCGTCGGGCAGTTCTTC. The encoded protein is CASSKDFVGQFF.

CDR3 loop: CASSEGIWPQHF. The CDR3 nucleotides are TGTGCCAGCAGTGAGGGGATTTGGCCCCAGCATTTT. The gene calls are TRBV25-1 and TRBJ1-5; D gene ambiguous. Trimming took off 3 bases at V and 9 bases at J, with 9 bases between the two ends. This CDR3 spans 12 amino acids. The germline V gene encodes CDR1 MGHDK and CDR2 SYGVNS.

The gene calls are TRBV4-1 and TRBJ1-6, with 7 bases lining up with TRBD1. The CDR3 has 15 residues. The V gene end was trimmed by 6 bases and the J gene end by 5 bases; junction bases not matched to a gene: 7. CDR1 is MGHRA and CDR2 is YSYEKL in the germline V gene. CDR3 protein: CASRLGGQDNSPLHF. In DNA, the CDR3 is TGCGCCAGCAGGCTGGGAGGACAGGATAATTCACCCCTCCACTTT.

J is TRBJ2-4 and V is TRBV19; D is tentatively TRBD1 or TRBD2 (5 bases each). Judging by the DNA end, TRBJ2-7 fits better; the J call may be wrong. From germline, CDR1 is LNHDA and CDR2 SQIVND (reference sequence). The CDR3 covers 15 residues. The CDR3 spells CASSSPGTSNYEQYF. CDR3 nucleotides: TGTGCCAGTAGTTCCCCCGGGACCTCCAATTACGAGCAGTACTTC.

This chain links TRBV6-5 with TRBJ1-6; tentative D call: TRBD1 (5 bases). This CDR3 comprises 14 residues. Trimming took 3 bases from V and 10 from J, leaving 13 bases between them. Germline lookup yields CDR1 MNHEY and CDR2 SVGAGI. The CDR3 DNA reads TGTGCCAGCAGTTATGGGACTCTGGGGTCACCCCTCCACTTT. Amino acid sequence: CASSYGTLGSPLHF.

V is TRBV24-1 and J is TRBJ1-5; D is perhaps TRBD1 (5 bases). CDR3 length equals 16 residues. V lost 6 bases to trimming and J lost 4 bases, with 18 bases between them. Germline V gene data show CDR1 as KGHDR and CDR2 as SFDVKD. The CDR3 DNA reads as TGTGCCACCAGTTCCACGACAGCGTTACCTAATCAGCCCCAGCATTTT. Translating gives CATSSTTALPNQPQHF.

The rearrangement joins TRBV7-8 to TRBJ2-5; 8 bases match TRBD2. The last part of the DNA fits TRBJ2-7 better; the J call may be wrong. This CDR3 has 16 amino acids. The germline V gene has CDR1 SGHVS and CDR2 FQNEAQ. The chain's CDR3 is CASSFTGASGFYEQYF. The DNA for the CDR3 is TGTGCCAGCAGCTTTACGGGGGCTAGCGGGTTCTACGAGCAGTACTTC.

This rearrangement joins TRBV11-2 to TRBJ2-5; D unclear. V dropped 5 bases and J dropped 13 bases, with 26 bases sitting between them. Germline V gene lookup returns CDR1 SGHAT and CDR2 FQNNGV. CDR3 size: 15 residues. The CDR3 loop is CASSLGPGLRYERYF. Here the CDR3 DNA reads TGTGCCAGCAGCCTAGGCCCCGGGCTCCGTTACGAGCGGTACTTC.